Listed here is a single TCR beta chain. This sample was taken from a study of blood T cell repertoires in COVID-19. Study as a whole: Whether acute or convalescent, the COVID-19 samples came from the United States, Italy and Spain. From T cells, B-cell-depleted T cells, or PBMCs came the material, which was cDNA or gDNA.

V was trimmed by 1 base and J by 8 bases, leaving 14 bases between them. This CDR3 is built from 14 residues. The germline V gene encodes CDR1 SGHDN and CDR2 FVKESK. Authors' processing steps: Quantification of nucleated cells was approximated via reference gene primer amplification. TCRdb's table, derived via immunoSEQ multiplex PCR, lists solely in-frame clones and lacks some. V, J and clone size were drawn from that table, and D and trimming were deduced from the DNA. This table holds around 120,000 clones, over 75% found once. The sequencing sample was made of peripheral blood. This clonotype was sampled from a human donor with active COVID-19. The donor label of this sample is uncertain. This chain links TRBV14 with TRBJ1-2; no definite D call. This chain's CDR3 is CASSQAGGDRGYTF. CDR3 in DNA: TGTGCCAGCAGCCAAGCGGGTGGTGACCGGGGCTACACCTTC.